This T cell receptor beta chain was captured in a study of patients and donors after allogeneic stem cell transplantation. The CDR3 loop spans 14 amino acids. V dropped 2 bases and J dropped 6 bases, with 10 bases sitting between them. TCRdb processed the RT-PCR reads anew with MiXCR; each CDR3 protein has one entry. The repertoire includes some 31,000 distinct CDR3 sequences, less than 45% of them detected once, and 76% sits in the top ten. The rearrangement links TRBV12-3 or TRBV12-4 to TRBJ1-4; D not certain. This TCR came from a human donor who was either an allogeneic HSCT recipient or a stem cell or donor lymphocyte infusion donor (not recorded which). It is not recorded whose cells these are; they may come from a transplant donor. Sequenced material: blood, either unsorted or a sorted T cell fraction (not recorded which). The CDR3 here is CASSLLWLDEKLFF. The CDR3 coding sequence is TGTGCCAGCAGTTTACTGTGGCTTGATGAAAAACTGTTTTTT.